This section outlines one T cell receptor beta chain sequence together with its context. Its antigen remains unidentified. These data originate in a study of molecular identifiers for immune sequencing clone quantification. The V end was cut by 0 bases, the J end by 2 bases, with 7 bases between. Looked up from germline, CDR1 is DFQATT and CDR2 is SNEGSKA (reference sequence). There are 13 residues in the CDR3. Generation of bulk TCR libraries relied on previously described methods and listed TCR primers. Each CDR3 protein is one row after TCRdb ran MiXCR on the PCR reads. The repertoire holds 65,000 or so distinct CDR3 sequences, less than 20% seen once, with around 1.5% in the top ten. The study, taken as a whole, reports: Reportedly, one cell's Jurkat TCR RNA was detected within one million naive CD8 cells. Naive cells had under 1% of molecules in clones above 20 RNA copies, effectors over 97%.

As CD8+CD4-CCR7+CD45RA+ cells, naive CD8 T cells were sorted. The sequenced sample was naive CD8+ T cells from blood, with Jurkat cell RNA spiked in. Indicated subset: FACS-sorted CD8+CD4-CCR7+CD45RA+ naive T cells. This sequence originates from a human donor in good health. Some libraries in this study had Jurkat cell RNA spiked in. This chain joins TRBV20-1 and TRBJ2-5; D gene unclear. The CDR3 nucleotides read TGCAGTGCTAGAGATCTAGGGCAAGAGACCCAGTACTTC. Translated, it gives CSARDLGQETQYF.